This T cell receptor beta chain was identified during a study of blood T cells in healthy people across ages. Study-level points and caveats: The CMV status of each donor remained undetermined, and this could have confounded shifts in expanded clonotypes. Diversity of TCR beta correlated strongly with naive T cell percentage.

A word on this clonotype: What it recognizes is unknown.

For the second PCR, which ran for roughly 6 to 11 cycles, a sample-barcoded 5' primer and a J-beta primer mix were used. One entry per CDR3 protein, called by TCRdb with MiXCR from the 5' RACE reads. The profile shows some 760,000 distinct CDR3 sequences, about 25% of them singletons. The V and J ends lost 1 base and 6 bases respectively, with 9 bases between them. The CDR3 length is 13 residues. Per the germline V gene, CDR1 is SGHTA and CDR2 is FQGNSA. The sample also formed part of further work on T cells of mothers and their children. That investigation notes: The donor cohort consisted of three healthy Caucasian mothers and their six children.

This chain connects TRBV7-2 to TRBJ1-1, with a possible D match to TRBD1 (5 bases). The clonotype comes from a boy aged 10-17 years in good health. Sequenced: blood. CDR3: CASSLVSGPEAFF. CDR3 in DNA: TGTGCCAGCAGCTTAGTTTCGGGGCCTGAAGCTTTCTTT.